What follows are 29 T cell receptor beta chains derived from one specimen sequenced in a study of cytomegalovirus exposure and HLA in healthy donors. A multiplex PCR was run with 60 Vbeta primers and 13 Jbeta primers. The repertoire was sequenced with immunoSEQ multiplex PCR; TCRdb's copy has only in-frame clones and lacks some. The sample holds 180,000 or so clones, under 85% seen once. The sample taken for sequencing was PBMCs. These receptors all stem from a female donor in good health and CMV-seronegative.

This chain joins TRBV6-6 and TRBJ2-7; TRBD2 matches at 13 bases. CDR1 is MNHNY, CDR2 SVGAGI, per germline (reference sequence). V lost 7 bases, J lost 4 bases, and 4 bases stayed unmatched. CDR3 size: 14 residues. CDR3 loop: CASKEGLAGYEQYF. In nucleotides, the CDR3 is TGTGCCAGCAAAGAGGGACTAGCGGGGTACGAGCAGTACTTC.

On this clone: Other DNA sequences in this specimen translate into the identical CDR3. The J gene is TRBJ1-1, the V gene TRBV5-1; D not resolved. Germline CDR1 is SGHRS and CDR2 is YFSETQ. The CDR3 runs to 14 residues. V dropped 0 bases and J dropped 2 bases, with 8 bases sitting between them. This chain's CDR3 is CASSLAGDNTEAFF. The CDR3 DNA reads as TGCGCCAGCAGCTTGGCCGGAGATAACACTGAAGCTTTCTTT.

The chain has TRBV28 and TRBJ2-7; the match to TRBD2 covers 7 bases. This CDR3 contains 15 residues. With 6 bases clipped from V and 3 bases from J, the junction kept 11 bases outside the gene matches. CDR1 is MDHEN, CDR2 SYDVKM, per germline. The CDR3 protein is CASSNREAPFYEQYF. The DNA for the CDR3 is TGTGCCAGCAGCAACCGGGAGGCACCCTTCTACGAGCAGTACTTC.

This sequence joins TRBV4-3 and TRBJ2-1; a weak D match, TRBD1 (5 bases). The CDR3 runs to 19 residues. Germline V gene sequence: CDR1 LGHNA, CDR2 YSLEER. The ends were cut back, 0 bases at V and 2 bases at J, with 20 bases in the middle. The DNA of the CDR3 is TGCGCCAGCAGCCAAGATTTTTTCCCCGGCACAGGACCCTACAATGAGCAGTTCTTC. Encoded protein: CASSQDFFPGTGPYNEQFF.

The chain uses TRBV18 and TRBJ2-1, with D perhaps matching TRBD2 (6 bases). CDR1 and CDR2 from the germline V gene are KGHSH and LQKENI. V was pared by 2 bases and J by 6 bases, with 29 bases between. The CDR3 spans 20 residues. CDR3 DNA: TGTGCCAGCTCACCAAGGTTGTTGGGAACTAGCCCTGGAGGGAGCAATGAGCAGTTCTTC. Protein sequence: CASSPRLLGTSPGGSNEQFF.

CDR3 bases: TGCGCCAGCAGCTTGATCGGGAGTGATTCACCCCTCCACTTT. Translating gives CASSLIGSDSPLHF. This rearrangement joins TRBV5-1 to TRBJ1-6, with unresolved D. CDR1 and CDR2 from the germline V gene are SGHRS and YFSETQ. V shed 1 base and J shed 8 bases, with 10 bases lying between them. This CDR3 is built from 14 residues. The full variable domain, rest sourced from reference TRBV5-1 and TRBJ1-6, is KAGVTQTPRYLIKTRGQQVTLSCSPISGHRSVSWYQQTPGQGLQFLFEYFSETQRNKGNFPGRFSGRQFSNSRSEMNVSTLELGDSALYLCASSLIGSDSPLHFGNGTRLTVT.

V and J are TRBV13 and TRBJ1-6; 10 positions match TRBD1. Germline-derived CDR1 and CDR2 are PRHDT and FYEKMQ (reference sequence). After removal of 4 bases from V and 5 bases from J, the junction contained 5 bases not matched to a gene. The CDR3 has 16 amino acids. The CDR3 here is CASSYGGQGNNSPLHF. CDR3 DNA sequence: TGTGCCAGCAGCTACGGGGGACAGGGGAATAATTCACCCCTCCACTTT.

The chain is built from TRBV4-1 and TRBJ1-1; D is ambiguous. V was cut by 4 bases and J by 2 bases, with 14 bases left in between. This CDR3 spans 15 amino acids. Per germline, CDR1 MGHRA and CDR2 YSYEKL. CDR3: CASSLEFERNTEAFF. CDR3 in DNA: TGCGCCAGCAGCCTCGAGTTTGAGAGAAACACTGAAGCTTTCTTT.

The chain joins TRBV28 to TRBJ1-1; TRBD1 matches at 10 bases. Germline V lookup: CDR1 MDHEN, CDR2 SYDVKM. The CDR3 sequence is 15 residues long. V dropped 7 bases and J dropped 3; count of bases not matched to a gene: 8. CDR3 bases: TGTGCCAGCACCCTCACCGGGACAGGGGACACTGAAGCTTTCTTT. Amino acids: CASTLTGTGDTEAFF.

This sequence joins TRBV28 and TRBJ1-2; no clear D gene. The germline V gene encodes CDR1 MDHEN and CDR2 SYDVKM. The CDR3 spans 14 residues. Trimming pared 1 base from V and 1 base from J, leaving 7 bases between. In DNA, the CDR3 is TGTGCCAGCAGTTTATCGGTCCATAACTATGGCTACACCTTC. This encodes CASSLSVHNYGYTF.

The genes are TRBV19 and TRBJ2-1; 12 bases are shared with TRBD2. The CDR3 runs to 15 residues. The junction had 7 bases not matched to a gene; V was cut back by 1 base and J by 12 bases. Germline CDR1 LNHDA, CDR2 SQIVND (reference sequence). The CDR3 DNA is TGTGCCAGTAGTATAGCGGCGACTAGCGGGAGAGCGCAGTTCTTC. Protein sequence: CASSIAATSGRAQFF.

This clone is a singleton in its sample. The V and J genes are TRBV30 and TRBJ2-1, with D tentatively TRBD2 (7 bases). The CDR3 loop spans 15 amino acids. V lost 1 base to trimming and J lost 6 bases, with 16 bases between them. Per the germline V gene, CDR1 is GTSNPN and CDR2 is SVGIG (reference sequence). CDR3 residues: CAWSGGGAKGNEQFF. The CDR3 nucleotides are TGTGCCTGGAGTGGAGGGGGGGCCAAGGGCAATGAGCAGTTCTTC.

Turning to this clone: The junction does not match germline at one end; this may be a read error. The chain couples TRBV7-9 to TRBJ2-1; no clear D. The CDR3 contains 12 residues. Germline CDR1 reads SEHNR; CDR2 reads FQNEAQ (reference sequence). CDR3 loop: CSSSLGPNEQFF. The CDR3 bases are TGTTCCAGCAGCTTAGGGCCAAATGAGCAGTTCTTC.

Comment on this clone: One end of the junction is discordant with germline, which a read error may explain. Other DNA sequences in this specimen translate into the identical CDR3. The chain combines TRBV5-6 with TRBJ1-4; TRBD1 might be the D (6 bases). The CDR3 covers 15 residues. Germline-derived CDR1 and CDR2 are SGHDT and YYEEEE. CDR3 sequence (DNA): TGTGCCAGCAGCTTGGCCAGGGGCGTAAATGAAAAATTGTTTTTT. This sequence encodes CASSLARGVNEKLFF. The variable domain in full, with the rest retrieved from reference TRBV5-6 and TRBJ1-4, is DAGVTQSPTHLIKTRGQQVTLRCSPKSGHDTVSWYQQALGQGPQFIFQYYEEEERQRGNFPDRFSGHQFPNYSSELNVNALLLGDSALYLCASSLARGVNEKLFFGSGTQLSVL.

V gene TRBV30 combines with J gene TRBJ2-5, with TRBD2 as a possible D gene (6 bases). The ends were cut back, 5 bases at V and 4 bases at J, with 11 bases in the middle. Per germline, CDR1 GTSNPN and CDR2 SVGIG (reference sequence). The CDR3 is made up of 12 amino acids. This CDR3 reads CAWSTSRETQYF. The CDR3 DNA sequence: TGTGCCTGGTCCACTAGCAGAGAGACCCAGTACTTC. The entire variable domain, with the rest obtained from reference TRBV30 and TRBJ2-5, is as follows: SQTIHQWPATLVQPVGSPLSLECTVEGTSNPNLYWYRQAAGRGLQLLFYSVGIGQISSEVPQNLSASRPQDRQFILSSKKLLLSDSGFYLCAWSTSRETQYFGPGTRLLVL.

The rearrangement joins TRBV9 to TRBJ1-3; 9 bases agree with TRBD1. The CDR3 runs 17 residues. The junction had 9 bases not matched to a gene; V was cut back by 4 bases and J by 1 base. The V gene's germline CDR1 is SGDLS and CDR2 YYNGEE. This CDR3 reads CASSPPDRGASGNTIYF. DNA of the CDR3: TGTGCCAGCAGCCCGCCGGACAGGGGCGCGTCTGGAAACACCATATATTTT.

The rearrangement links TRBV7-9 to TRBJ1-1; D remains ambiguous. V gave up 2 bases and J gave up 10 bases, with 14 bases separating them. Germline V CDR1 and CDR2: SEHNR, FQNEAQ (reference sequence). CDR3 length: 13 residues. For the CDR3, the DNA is TGTGCCAGCAGCTTATCCCTGAGATCTGGAGCTTTCTTT. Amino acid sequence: CASSLSLRSGAFF.

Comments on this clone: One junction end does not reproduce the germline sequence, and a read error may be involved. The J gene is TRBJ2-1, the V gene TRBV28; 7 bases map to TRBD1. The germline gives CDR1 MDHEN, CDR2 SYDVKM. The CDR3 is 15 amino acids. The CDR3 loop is CASSRQGEGYTEQFF. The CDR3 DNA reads TGTGCCAGCAGTCGACAGGGTGAGGGATACACTGAGCAGTTCTTC.

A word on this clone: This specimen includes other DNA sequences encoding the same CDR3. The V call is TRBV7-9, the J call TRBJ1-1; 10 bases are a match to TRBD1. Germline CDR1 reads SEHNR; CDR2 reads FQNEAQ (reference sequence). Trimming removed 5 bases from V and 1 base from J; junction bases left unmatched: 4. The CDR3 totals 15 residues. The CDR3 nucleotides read TGTGCCAGCAGCCTCCGACAGGGGGCGAACACTGAAGCTTTCTTT. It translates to CASSLRQGANTEAFF.

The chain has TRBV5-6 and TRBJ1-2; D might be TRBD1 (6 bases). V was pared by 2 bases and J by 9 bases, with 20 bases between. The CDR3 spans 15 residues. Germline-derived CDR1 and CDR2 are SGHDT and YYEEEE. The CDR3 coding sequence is TGTGCCAGCAGCTTTGCCTCAGCAGGGGCGACGCGCTACACCTTC. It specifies CASSFASAGATRYTF. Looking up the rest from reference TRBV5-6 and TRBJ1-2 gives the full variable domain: DAGVTQSPTHLIKTRGQQVTLRCSPKSGHDTVSWYQQALGQGPQFIFQYYEEEERQRGNFPDRFSGHQFPNYSSELNVNALLLGDSALYLCASSFASAGATRYTFGSGTRLTVV.

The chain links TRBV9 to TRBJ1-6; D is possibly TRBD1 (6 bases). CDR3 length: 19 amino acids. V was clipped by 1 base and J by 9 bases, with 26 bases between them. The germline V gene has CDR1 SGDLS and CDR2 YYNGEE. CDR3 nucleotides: TGTGCCAGCAGCGTACTCCCCCAACCCGTAACAGGGTCTGGTTCACCCCTCCACTTT. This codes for CASSVLPQPVTGSGSPLHF. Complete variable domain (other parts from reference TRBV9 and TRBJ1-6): DSGVTQTPKHLITATGQRVTLRCSPRSGDLSVYWYQQSLDQGLQFLIQYYNGEERAKGNILERFSAQQFPDLHSELNLSSLELGDSALYFCASSVLPQPVTGSGSPLHFGNGTRLTVT.

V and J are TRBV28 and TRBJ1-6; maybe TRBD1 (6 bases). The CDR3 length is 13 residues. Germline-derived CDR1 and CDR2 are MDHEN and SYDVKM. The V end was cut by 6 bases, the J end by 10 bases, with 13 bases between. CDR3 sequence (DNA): TGTGCCAGCAGCTCACAGGGTAGCTCACCCCTCCACTTT. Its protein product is CASSSQGSSPLHF. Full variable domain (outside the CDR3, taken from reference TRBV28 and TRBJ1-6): DVKVTQSSRYLVKRTGEKVFLECVQDMDHENMFWYRQDPGLGLRLIYFSYDVKMKEKGDIPEGYSVSREKKERFSLILESASTNQTSMYLCASSSQGSSPLHFGNGTRLTVT.

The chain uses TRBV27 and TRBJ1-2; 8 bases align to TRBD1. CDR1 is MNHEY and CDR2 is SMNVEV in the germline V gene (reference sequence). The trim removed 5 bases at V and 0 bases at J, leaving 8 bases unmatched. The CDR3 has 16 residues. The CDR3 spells CASSLRQGRANYGYTF. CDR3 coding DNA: TGTGCCAGCAGTCTACGACAGGGGCGAGCTAACTATGGCTACACCTTC.

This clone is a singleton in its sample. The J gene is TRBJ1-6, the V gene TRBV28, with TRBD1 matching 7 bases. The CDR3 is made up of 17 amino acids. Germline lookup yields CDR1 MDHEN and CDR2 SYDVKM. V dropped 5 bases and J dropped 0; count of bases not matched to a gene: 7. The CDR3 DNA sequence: TGTGCCAGCAGTGTCAGGGGGGATTTCTCCTATAATTCACCCCTCCACTTT. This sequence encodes CASSVRGDFSYNSPLHF.

The CDR3 protein is CASSLIRGGADTQYF. CDR3 DNA: TGTGCCAGCAGCTTAATACGGGGAGGCGCAGATACGCAGTATTTT. V gene TRBV7-3 combines with J gene TRBJ2-3; weak D call: TRBD2 (6 bases). The CDR3 is made up of 15 amino acids. V was trimmed by 1 base and J by 4 bases, leaving 12 bases between them. In germline, CDR1 is SGHTA, CDR2 FQGTGA.

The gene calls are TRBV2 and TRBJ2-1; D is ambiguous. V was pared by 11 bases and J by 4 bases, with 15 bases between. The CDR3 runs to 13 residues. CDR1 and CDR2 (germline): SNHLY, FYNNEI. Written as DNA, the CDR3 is TGTGCCGTCCAACAAAGAGCGTACAATGAGCAGTTCTTC. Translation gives CAVQQRAYNEQFF.

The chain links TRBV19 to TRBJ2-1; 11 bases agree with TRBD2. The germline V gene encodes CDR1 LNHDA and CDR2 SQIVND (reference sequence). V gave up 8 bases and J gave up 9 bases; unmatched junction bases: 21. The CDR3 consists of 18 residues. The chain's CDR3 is CASGGLAGGLLVNGEQFF. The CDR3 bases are TGTGCCAGTGGTGGACTAGCGGGTGGGCTCCTAGTTAATGGTGAGCAGTTCTTC.

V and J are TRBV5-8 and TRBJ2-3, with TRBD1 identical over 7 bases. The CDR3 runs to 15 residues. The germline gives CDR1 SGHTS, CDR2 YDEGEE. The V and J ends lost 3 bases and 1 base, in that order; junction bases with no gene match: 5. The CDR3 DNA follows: TGTGCCAGCAGCTGGCCGGGACAGCGCACAGATACGCAGTATTTT. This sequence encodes CASSWPGQRTDTQYF. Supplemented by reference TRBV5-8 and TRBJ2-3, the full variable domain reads EAGVTQSPTHLIKTRGQQATLRCSPISGHTSVYWYQQALGLGLQFLLWYDEGEERNRGNFPPRFSGRQFPNYSSELNVNALELEDSALYLCASSWPGQRTDTQYFGPGTRLTVL.

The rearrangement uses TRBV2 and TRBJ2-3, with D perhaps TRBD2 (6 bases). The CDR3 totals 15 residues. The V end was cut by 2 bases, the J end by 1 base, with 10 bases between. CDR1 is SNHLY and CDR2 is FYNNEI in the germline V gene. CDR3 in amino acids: CASSEFGGGTDTQYF. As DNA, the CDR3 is TGTGCCAGCAGTGAATTCGGGGGAGGCACAGATACGCAGTATTTT. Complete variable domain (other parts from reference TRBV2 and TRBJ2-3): EPEVTQTPSHQVTQMGQEVILRCVPISNHLYFYWYRQILGQKVEFLVSFYNNEISEKSEIFDDQFSVERPDGSNFTLKIRSTKLEDSAMYFCASSEFGGGTDTQYFGPGTRLTVL.